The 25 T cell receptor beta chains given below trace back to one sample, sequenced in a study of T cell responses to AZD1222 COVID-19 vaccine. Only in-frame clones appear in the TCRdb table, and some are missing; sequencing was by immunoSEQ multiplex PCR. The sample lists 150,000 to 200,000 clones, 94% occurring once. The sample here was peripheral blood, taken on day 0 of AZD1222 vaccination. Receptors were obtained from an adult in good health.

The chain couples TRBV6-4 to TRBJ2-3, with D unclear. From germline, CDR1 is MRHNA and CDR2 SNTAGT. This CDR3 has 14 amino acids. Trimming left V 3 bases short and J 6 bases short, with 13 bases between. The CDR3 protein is CASSETARSDTQYF. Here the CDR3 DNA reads TGTGCCAGCAGTGAGACGGCTAGGTCTGATACGCAGTATTTT.

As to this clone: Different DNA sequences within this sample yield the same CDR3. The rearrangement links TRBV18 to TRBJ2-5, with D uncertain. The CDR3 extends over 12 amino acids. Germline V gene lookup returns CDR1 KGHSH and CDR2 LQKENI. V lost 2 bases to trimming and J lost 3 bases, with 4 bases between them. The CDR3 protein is CASSPTEETQYF. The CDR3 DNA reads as TGTGCCAGCTCACCAACAGAAGAGACCCAGTACTTC.

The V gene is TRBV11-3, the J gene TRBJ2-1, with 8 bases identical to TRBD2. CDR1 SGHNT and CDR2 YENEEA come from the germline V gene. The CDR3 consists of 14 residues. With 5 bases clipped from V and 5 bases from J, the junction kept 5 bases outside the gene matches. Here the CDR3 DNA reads TGTGCCAGCAGCCCCGGGGGGGGAGACAATGAGCAGTTCTTC. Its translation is CASSPGGGDNEQFF.

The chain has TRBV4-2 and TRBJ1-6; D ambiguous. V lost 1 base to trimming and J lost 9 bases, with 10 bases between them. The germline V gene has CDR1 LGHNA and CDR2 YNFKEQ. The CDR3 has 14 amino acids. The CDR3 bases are TGTGCCAGCAGCCAAGGCGCACTAGGTTCACCCCTCCACTTT. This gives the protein CASSQGALGSPLHF.

CDR3 bases: TGTGCCAGCTTTTACCGCGAAAACAATGAGCAGTTCTTC. It yields the protein CASFYRENNEQFF. This chain connects TRBV28 to TRBJ2-1; D is undetermined. V gave up 8 bases and J gave up 5 bases, with 13 bases separating them. Germline V gives CDR1 MDHEN, CDR2 SYDVKM. The CDR3 totals 13 residues.

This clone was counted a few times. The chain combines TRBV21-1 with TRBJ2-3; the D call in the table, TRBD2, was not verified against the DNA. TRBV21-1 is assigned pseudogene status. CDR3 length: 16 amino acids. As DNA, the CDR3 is TGTGCCAGCAGCATTCATCCCGGGGGGGAAACAGATACGCAGTATTTT. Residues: CASSIHPGGETDTQYF.

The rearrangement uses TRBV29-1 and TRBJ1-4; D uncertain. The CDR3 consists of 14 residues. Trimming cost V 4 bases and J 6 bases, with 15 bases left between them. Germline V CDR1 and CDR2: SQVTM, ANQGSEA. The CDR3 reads CSVGKGGPHEKLFF. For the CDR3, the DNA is TGCAGCGTTGGAAAGGGAGGACCCCATGAAAAACTGTTTTTT.

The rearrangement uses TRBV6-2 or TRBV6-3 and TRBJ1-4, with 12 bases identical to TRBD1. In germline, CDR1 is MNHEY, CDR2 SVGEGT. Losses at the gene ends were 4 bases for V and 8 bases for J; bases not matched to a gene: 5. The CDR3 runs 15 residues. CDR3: CASSSGTGGEEKLFF. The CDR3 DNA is TGTGCCAGCAGTTCCGGGACAGGGGGCGAAGAAAAACTGTTTTTT.

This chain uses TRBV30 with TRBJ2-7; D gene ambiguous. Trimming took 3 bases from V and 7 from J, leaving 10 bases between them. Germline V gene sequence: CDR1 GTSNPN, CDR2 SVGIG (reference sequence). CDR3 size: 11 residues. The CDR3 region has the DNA TGTGCCTGGAGCGTTAGGCGGGAGCAGTACTTC. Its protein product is CAWSVRREQYF.

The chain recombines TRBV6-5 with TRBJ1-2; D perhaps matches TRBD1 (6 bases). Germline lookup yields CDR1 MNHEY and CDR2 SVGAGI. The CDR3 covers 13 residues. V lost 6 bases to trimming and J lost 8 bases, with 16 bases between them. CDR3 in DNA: TGTGCCAGCAGCCGAACCGGGGGCAGGGGCTACACCTTC. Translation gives CASSRTGGRGYTF.

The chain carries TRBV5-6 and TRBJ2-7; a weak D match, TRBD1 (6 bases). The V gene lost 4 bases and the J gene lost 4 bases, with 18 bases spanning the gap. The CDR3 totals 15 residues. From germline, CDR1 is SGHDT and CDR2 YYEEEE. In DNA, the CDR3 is TGTGCCAGCAGCGTCTCCGGGACATCCAATTACGAGCAGTACTTC. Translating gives CASSVSGTSNYEQYF.

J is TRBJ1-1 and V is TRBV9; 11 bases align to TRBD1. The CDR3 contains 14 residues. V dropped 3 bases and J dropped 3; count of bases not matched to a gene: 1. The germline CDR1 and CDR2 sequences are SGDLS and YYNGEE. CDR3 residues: CASSEGQGDTEAFF. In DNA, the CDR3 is TGTGCCAGCAGCGAGGGACAGGGGGACACTGAAGCTTTCTTT.

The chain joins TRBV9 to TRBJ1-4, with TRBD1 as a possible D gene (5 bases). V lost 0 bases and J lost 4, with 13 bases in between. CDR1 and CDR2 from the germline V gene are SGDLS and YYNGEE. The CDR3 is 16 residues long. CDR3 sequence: CASSVGRDDVNEKLFF. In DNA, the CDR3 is TGTGCCAGCAGCGTAGGTAGGGACGACGTTAATGAAAAACTGTTTTTT.

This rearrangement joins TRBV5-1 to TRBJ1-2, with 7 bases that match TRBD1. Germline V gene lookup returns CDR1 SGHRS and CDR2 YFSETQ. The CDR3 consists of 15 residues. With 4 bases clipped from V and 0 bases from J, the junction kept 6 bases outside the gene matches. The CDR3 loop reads CASSLSTGPNYGYTF. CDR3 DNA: TGCGCCAGCAGCCTGTCGACAGGGCCTAACTATGGCTACACCTTC.

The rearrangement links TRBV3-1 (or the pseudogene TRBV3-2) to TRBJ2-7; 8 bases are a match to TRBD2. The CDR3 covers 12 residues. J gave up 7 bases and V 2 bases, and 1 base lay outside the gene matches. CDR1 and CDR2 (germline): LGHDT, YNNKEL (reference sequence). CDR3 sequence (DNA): TGTGCCAGCAGCCAACTAGCGGGTGAGCAGTACTTC. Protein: CASSQLAGEQYF.

The CDR3 DNA is TGCGCCAGCAGCACCTCTAGCGGGAGGGCCTACGAGCAGTACTTC. Translated, it gives CASSTSSGRAYEQYF. The rearrangement links TRBV5-1 to TRBJ2-7; 12 positions agree with TRBD2. From germline, CDR1 is SGHRS and CDR2 YFSETQ. The CDR3 totals 15 residues. Losses at the gene ends were 4 bases for V and 2 bases for J; bases not matched to a gene: 4.

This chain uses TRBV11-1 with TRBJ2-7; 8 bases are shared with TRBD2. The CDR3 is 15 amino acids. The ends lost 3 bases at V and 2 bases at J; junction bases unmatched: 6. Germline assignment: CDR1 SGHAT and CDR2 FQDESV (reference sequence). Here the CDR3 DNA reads TGTGCCAGCAGCTTCGGGTCGGGAGGGACCTACGAGCAGTACTTC. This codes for CASSFGSGGTYEQYF.

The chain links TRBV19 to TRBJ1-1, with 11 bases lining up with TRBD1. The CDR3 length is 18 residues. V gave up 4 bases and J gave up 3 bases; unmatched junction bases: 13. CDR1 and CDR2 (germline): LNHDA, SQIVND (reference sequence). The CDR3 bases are TGTGCCAGTAGTACCCCGCCCACCGGGACAGGGGGTTACACTGAAGCTTTCTTT. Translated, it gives CASSTPPTGTGGYTEAFF.

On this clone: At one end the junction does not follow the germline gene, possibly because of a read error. The CDR3 nucleotides are TGTGCTAGCAGCTTAGGGCAGGGGAATGAGCAGTTCTTC. It codes for CASSLGQGNEQFF. The chain is built from TRBV7-7 and TRBJ2-1; D might be TRBD1 (6 bases). Germline lookup yields CDR1 SSHAT and CDR2 FNYEAQ (reference sequence). The CDR3 sequence is 13 residues long.

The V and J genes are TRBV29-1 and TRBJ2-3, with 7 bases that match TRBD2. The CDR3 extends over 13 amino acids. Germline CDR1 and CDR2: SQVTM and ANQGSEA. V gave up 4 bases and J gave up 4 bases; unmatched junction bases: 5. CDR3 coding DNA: TGCAGCGTTGCAGGCGGGAGCGCAGATACGCAGTATTTT. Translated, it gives CSVAGGSADTQYF.

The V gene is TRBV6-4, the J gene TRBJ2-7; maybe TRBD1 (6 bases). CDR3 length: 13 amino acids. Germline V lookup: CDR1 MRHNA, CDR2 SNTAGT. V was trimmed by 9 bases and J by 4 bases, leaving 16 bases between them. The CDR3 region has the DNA TGTGCCAGATTACAGGGATCTGGGTACGAGCAGTACTTC. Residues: CARLQGSGYEQYF.

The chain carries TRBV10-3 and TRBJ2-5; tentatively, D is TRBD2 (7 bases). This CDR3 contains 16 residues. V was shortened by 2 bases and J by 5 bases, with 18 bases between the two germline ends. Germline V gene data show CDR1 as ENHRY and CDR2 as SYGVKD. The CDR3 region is CAISEGGTLGGETQYF. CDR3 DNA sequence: TGTGCCATCAGTGAGGGGGGCACACTGGGAGGGGAGACCCAGTACTTC.

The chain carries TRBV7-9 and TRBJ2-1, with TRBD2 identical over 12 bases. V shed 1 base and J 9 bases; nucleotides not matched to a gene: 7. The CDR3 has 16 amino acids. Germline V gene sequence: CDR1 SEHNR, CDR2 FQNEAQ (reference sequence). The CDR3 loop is CASSLEGLAGGVEQFF. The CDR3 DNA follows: TGTGCCAGCAGCTTAGAGGGCCTAGCGGGAGGGGTTGAGCAGTTCTTC.

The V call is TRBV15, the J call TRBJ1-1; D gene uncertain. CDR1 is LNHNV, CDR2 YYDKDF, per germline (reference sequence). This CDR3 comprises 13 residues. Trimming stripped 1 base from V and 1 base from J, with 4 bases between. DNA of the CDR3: TGTGCCACCAGCAGAGTGGGGAACACTGAAGCTTTCTTT. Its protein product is CATSRVGNTEAFF.

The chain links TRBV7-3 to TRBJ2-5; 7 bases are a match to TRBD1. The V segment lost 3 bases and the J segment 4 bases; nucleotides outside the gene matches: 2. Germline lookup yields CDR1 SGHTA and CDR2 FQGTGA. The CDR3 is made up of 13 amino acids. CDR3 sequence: CASSFSGGETQYF. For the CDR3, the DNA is TGTGCCAGCAGCTTCTCAGGGGGAGAGACCCAGTACTTC.